These T cell receptor beta chains were read from a single sample in a study of T cells in Graves' hyperthyroidism and ophthalmopathy. MiXCR, run by TCRdb on the multiplex PCR reads, gives a single entry per CDR3 protein. The sample contains a few hundred thousand distinct CDR3 sequences, about 13% of which appear only once. Sequencing was done on a sample of blood. The receptors come from a young man with Graves' hyperthyroidism that later progressed to Graves' ophthalmopathy. CDR3s include the opening cysteine and the closing phenylalanine or tryptophan. Each record gives: J gene, V gene, D gene, clone size, CDR3 protein, CDR3 DNA. The D gene is left open where the match is weak. Clone sizes are given selectively: once, few, many, or a class where the clone is expanded.

j_gene: TRBJ2-5
v_gene: TRBV10-3
d_gene: -
abundance: few
CDR3aa: CAISPSTGFGETQYF
CDR3nt: TGTGCCATCAGTCCCTCCACCGGGTTTGGGGAGACCCAGTACTTC

j_gene: TRBJ2-1
v_gene: TRBV27
d_gene: -
abundance: many
CDR3aa: CASSSRNEQFF
CDR3nt: TGTGCCAGCAGTAGTCGGAATGAGCAGTTCTTC

j_gene: TRBJ2-1
v_gene: TRBV6-2/TRBV6-3
d_gene: TRBD2
abundance: many
CDR3aa: CASSPTEGLGSHNEQFF
CDR3nt: TGTGCCAGCAGTCCCACAGAAGGACTAGGGTCGCACAATGAGCAGTTCTTC

j_gene: TRBJ1-4
v_gene: TRBV4-1
d_gene: -
abundance: -
CDR3aa: CASSQGRRENQEKLFF
CDR3nt: TGCGCCAGCAGCCAAGGAAGGCGGGAGAATCAGGAAAAACTGTTTTTT

j_gene: TRBJ2-6
v_gene: TRBV10-3
d_gene: TRBD1
abundance: few
CDR3aa: CAISEQGANGANVLTF
CDR3nt: TGTGCCATCAGTGAGCAGGGGGCGAATGGGGCCAACGTCCTGACTTTC

j_gene: TRBJ2-1
v_gene: TRBV11-3
d_gene: TRBD1
abundance: many
CDR3aa: CASSSRDSFYNEQFF
CDR3nt: TGTGCCAGCAGCTCCCGGGACAGTTTTTACAATGAGCAGTTCTTC

j_gene: TRBJ1-1
v_gene: TRBV10-1
d_gene: -
abundance: many
CDR3aa: CARTVARVGLNTEAFF
CDR3nt: TGCGCCAGAACTGTTGCTAGAGTTGGACTGAACACTGAAGCTTTCTTT

j_gene: TRBJ1-2
v_gene: TRBV6-1
d_gene: TRBD1
abundance: many
CDR3aa: CASSARANRGGNYGYTF
CDR3nt: TGTGCCAGCAGTGCCCGCGCTAACAGGGGGGGTAACTATGGCTACACCTTC

j_gene: TRBJ1-1
v_gene: TRBV20-1
d_gene: -
abundance: many
CDR3aa: CSALGAFF
CDR3nt: TGCAGTGCCCTCGGGGCTTTCTTT

j_gene: TRBJ2-1
v_gene: TRBV29-1
d_gene: -
abundance: many
CDR3aa: CSLSFDNEQFF
CDR3nt: TGCAGCCTGAGCTTTGACAATGAGCAGTTCTTC

j_gene: TRBJ1-5
v_gene: TRBV27
d_gene: TRBD1
abundance: many
CDR3aa: CASSYLSGDREPQHF
CDR3nt: TGTGCCAGCAGCTATCTGTCTGGGGACAGGGAGCCCCAGCATTTT

j_gene: TRBJ2-2
v_gene: TRBV9
d_gene: -
abundance: -
CDR3aa: CASSVVPGGNTGELFF
CDR3nt: TGTGCCAGCAGCGTAGTCCCAGGAGGGAACACCGGGGAGCTGTTTTTT

j_gene: TRBJ2-7
v_gene: TRBV11-2
d_gene: -
abundance: -
CDR3aa: CASSLSQSSSYEQYF
CDR3nt: TGTGCCAGCAGCTTAAGTCAGTCTAGCTCCTACGAGCAGTACTTC

j_gene: TRBJ1-2
v_gene: TRBV5-1
d_gene: -
abundance: many
CDR3aa: CASSLSGGNYGYTF
CDR3nt: TGCGCCAGCAGCTTGTCTGGGGGAAACTATGGCTACACCTTC

j_gene: TRBJ1-1
v_gene: TRBV27
d_gene: -
abundance: many
CDR3aa: CASSLSLLTMNTEAFF
CDR3nt: TGTGCCAGCAGTTTATCCCTACTGACCATGAACACTGAAGCTTTCTTT

j_gene: TRBJ2-1
v_gene: TRBV7-9
d_gene: TRBD2
abundance: -
CDR3aa: CASSSRPTLAGGDNEQFF
CDR3nt: TGTGCCAGCAGCTCCCGACCGACTTTAGCGGGGGGCGACAATGAGCAGTTCTTC

j_gene: TRBJ1-1
v_gene: TRBV4-1
d_gene: -
abundance: -
CDR3aa: CASSQDNRARQAFF
CDR3nt: TGCGCCAGCAGCCAAGATAACAGGGCTAGACAAGCTTTCTTT

j_gene: TRBJ1-5
v_gene: TRBV28
d_gene: TRBD1
abundance: many
CDR3aa: CASSLPGTGGRNQPQHF
CDR3nt: TGTGCCAGCAGTTTACCTGGCACAGGGGGCCGCAATCAGCCCCAGCATTTT

j_gene: TRBJ2-3
v_gene: TRBV14
d_gene: TRBD2
abundance: -
CDR3aa: CASSQAGTISTDTQYF
CDR3nt: TGTGCCAGCAGCCAAGCTGGGACTATTAGCACAGATACGCAGTATTTT

j_gene: TRBJ2-3
v_gene: TRBV6-5
d_gene: -
abundance: -
CDR3aa: CASSYSSQRWGGTDTQYF
CDR3nt: TGTGCCAGCAGTTACTCGTCCCAGCGGTGGGGAGGCACAGATACGCAGTATTTT

j_gene: TRBJ1-2
v_gene: TRBV2
d_gene: -
abundance: many
CDR3aa: CASSVDTDYGYTF
CDR3nt: TGTGCCAGCAGTGTCGACACGGACTATGGCTACACCTTC

j_gene: TRBJ2-7
v_gene: TRBV5-1
d_gene: TRBD1
abundance: many
CDR3aa: CASSLRQGRHEQYF
CDR3nt: TGCGCCAGCAGCTTGCGACAGGGGAGACACGAGCAGTACTTC

j_gene: TRBJ2-7
v_gene: TRBV3-1
d_gene: -
abundance: -
CDR3aa: CASSQVPGIYEQYF
CDR3nt: TGTGCCAGCAGCCAAGTCCCGGGGATCTACGAGCAGTACTTC

j_gene: TRBJ2-7
v_gene: TRBV20-1
d_gene: TRBD1
abundance: few
CDR3aa: CSARGSGTEFSYEQYF
CDR3nt: TGCAGTGCTAGAGGCTCCGGGACAGAGTTCTCCTACGAGCAGTACTTC

j_gene: TRBJ2-1
v_gene: TRBV6-2/TRBV6-3
d_gene: -
abundance: -
CDR3aa: CASRDLSGNEQFF
CDR3nt: TGTGCCAGCAGGGACCTTTCGGGCAATGAGCAGTTCTTC

j_gene: TRBJ2-7
v_gene: TRBV12-3/TRBV12-4
d_gene: -
abundance: -
CDR3aa: CASSSLTVESYEQYF
CDR3nt: TGTGCCAGCAGTTCCCTGACAGTCGAGTCCTACGAGCAGTACTTC

j_gene: TRBJ1-1
v_gene: TRBV28
d_gene: -
abundance: once
CDR3aa: CVSSFGGPRIFF
CDR3nt: TGTGTCAGCAGTTTTGGGGGGCCCAGAATTTTCTTT

j_gene: TRBJ2-2
v_gene: TRBV24-1
d_gene: -
abundance: -
CDR3aa: CATSDSSLGAGELFF
CDR3nt: TGTGCCACCAGTGACAGCTCCCTGGGTGCCGGGGAGCTGTTTTTT

j_gene: TRBJ2-1
v_gene: TRBV9
d_gene: TRBD2
abundance: -
CDR3aa: CASSSRTSGGNEQFF
CDR3nt: TGTGCCAGCAGCTCACGGACTAGCGGGGGGAATGAGCAGTTCTTC

j_gene: TRBJ1-2
v_gene: TRBV11-2
d_gene: TRBD1
abundance: many
CDR3aa: CASSTDRNYGYTF
CDR3nt: TGTGCCAGCAGCACGGACAGGAACTATGGCTACACCTTC

j_gene: TRBJ1-5
v_gene: TRBV28
d_gene: -
abundance: many
CDR3aa: CASSLPQGRQPQHF
CDR3nt: TGTGCCAGCAGTTTACCCCAGGGGCGGCAGCCCCAGCATTTT

j_gene: TRBJ2-3
v_gene: TRBV5-1
d_gene: -
abundance: -
CDR3aa: CASSLGRGASTDTQYF
CDR3nt: TGCGCCAGCAGCTTGGGAAGGGGAGCCTCCACAGATACGCAGTATTTT

j_gene: TRBJ1-5
v_gene: TRBV7-8
d_gene: -
abundance: many
CDR3aa: CASSLIGGREQPQHF
CDR3nt: TGTGCCAGCAGCTTAATCGGAGGGAGGGAACAGCCCCAGCATTTT

j_gene: TRBJ1-1
v_gene: TRBV20-1
d_gene: TRBD1
abundance: once
CDR3aa: CSAPTGVAFF
CDR3nt: TGCAGTGCCCCGACAGGGGTAGCTTTCTTT

j_gene: TRBJ2-1
v_gene: TRBV5-1
d_gene: TRBD2
abundance: many
CDR3aa: CASSTSGGIYEQFF
CDR3nt: TGCGCCAGCAGCACTAGCGGGGGTATATATGAGCAGTTCTTC

j_gene: TRBJ2-5
v_gene: TRBV20-1
d_gene: -
abundance: few
CDR3aa: CSARNPAGAEETQYF
CDR3nt: TGCAGTGCTAGAAACCCCGCAGGGGCCGAAGAGACCCAGTACTTC

j_gene: TRBJ1-1
v_gene: TRBV19
d_gene: -
abundance: many
CDR3aa: CASSLRTMNTEAFF
CDR3nt: TGTGCCAGTAGTCTACGGACAATGAACACTGAAGCTTTCTTT

j_gene: TRBJ2-7
v_gene: TRBV30
d_gene: -
abundance: -
CDR3aa: CAWSVQTYEQYF
CDR3nt: TGTGCCTGGAGTGTACAGACCTACGAGCAGTACTTC

j_gene: TRBJ2-1
v_gene: TRBV11-2
d_gene: TRBD1
abundance: many
CDR3aa: CASSFRPGQGDEQFF
CDR3nt: TGTGCCAGCAGCTTCCGCCCGGGACAGGGGGATGAGCAGTTCTTC

j_gene: TRBJ2-4
v_gene: TRBV5-8
d_gene: -
abundance: few
CDR3aa: CASSLRGAAGANIQYF
CDR3nt: TGTGCCAGCAGCTTGAGAGGGGCCGCCGGGGCAAACATTCAGTACTTC

j_gene: TRBJ1-4
v_gene: TRBV30
d_gene: TRBD1
abundance: many
CDR3aa: CAWSPGQVVREKLFF
CDR3nt: TGTGCCTGGAGCCCAGGACAGGTTGTACGCGAAAAACTGTTTTTT

j_gene: TRBJ2-3
v_gene: TRBV2
d_gene: TRBD2
abundance: many
CDR3aa: CASSERRGGRTDTQYF
CDR3nt: TGTGCCAGCAGTGAACGCCGGGGGGGCCGCACAGATACGCAGTATTTT

j_gene: TRBJ1-2
v_gene: TRBV18
d_gene: -
abundance: many
CDR3aa: CASSPGTYGYTF
CDR3nt: TGTGCCAGCTCACCCGGGACCTATGGCTACACCTTC

j_gene: TRBJ1-6
v_gene: TRBV12-3/TRBV12-4
d_gene: -
abundance: many
CDR3aa: CASSLKGTVYNSPLHF
CDR3nt: TGTGCCAGCAGTTTAAAGGGGACCGTTTATAATTCACCCCTCCACTTT

j_gene: TRBJ1-2
v_gene: TRBV7-9
d_gene: -
abundance: many
CDR3aa: CASSITGPTDYGYTF
CDR3nt: TGTGCCAGCAGCATAACGGGTCCTACGGACTATGGCTACACCTTC

j_gene: TRBJ2-5
v_gene: TRBV11-2
d_gene: -
abundance: many
CDR3aa: CASSFVTEETQYF
CDR3nt: TGTGCCAGCAGCTTCGTGACAGAGGAGACCCAGTACTTC

j_gene: TRBJ2-5
v_gene: TRBV7-9
d_gene: TRBD2
abundance: many
CDR3aa: CASSFGGGDQETQYF
CDR3nt: TGTGCCAGCAGCTTTGGGGGGGGAGACCAAGAGACCCAGTACTTC

j_gene: TRBJ2-1
v_gene: TRBV5-1
d_gene: -
abundance: -
CDR3aa: CASSPEPYNEQFF
CDR3nt: TGCGCCAGCAGCCCCGAGCCCTACAATGAGCAGTTCTTC

j_gene: TRBJ2-3
v_gene: TRBV28
d_gene: -
abundance: many
CDR3aa: CASSSPDIAYRVSTDTQYF
CDR3nt: TGTGCCAGCAGTTCTCCAGATATCGCCTACAGGGTATCCACAGATACGCAGTATTTT

j_gene: TRBJ2-5
v_gene: TRBV5-5
d_gene: TRBD1
abundance: -
CDR3aa: CASSLPKTGGGETQYF
CDR3nt: TGTGCCAGCAGCCTACCAAAGACAGGGGGTGGAGAGACCCAGTACTTC

j_gene: TRBJ2-2
v_gene: TRBV24-1
d_gene: TRBD2
abundance: few
CDR3aa: CATNRRLAGGRHGELFF
CDR3nt: TGTGCCACCAACCGAAGACTAGCGGGGGGCCGGCACGGGGAGCTGTTTTTT

j_gene: TRBJ1-5
v_gene: TRBV19
d_gene: -
abundance: -
CDR3aa: CASSGAGYSNQPQHF
CDR3nt: TGTGCCAGTAGTGGGGCAGGGTATAGCAATCAGCCCCAGCATTTT

j_gene: TRBJ2-5
v_gene: TRBV27
d_gene: TRBD2
abundance: -
CDR3aa: CASSLVTSDLETQYF
CDR3nt: TGTGCCAGCAGTTTAGTGACTAGCGACTTGGAGACCCAGTACTTC

j_gene: TRBJ2-7
v_gene: TRBV20-1
d_gene: -
abundance: -
CDR3aa: CSARGGPSYEQYF
CDR3nt: TGCAGTGCTAGAGGGGGCCCCTCCTACGAGCAGTACTTC

j_gene: TRBJ1-3
v_gene: TRBV20-1
d_gene: -
abundance: few
CDR3aa: CSATPDSGNTIYF
CDR3nt: TGCAGTGCTACTCCGGACTCTGGAAACACCATATATTTT

j_gene: TRBJ2-5
v_gene: TRBV25-1
d_gene: -
abundance: few
CDR3aa: CASSESGLHQETQYF
CDR3nt: TGTGCCAGCAGTGAATCTGGGCTTCACCAAGAGACCCAGTACTTC

j_gene: TRBJ1-4
v_gene: TRBV6-1
d_gene: -
abundance: many
CDR3aa: CASHPLQTPSNEKLFF
CDR3nt: TGTGCCAGCCACCCCCTACAGACACCATCTAATGAAAAACTGTTTTTT

j_gene: TRBJ2-7
v_gene: TRBV27
d_gene: -
abundance: few
CDR3aa: CAIRSHFSYEQYF
CDR3nt: TGTGCCATCCGGAGCCACTTCTCCTACGAGCAGTACTTC

j_gene: TRBJ1-2
v_gene: TRBV6-2/TRBV6-3
d_gene: -
abundance: -
CDR3aa: CASSPNGQGHGYTF
CDR3nt: TGTGCCAGCAGCCCCAATGGCCAAGGTCATGGCTACACCTTC

j_gene: TRBJ2-7
v_gene: TRBV10-2
d_gene: -
abundance: -
CDR3aa: CASRGSWQELNYEQYF
CDR3nt: TGCGCCAGCAGGGGCTCTTGGCAGGAGTTAAACTACGAGCAGTACTTC